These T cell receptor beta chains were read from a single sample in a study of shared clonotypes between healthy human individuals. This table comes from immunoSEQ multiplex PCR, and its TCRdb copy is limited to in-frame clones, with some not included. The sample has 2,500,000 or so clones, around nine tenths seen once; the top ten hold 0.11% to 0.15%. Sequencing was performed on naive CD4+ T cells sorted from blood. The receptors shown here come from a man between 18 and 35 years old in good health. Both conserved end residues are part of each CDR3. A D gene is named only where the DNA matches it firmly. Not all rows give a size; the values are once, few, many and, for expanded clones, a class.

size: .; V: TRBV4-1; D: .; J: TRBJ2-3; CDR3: CASSQDPASAAGDTQYF; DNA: TGCGCCAGCAGCCAAGATCCGGCTAGCGCGGCCGGGGATACGCAGTATTTT
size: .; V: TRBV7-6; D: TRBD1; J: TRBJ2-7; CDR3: CASSYRDRDNEQYF; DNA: TGTGCCAGTAGCTACCGGGACAGGGACAACGAGCAGTACTTC
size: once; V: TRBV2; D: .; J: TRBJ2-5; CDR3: CASRPTGTEGTQYF; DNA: TGTGCCAGCAGGCCGACCGGGACGGAGGGGACCCAGTACTTC
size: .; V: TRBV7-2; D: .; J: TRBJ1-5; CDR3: CASSVMGYNQPQHF; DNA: TGTGCCAGCAGCGTCATGGGGTACAATCAGCCCCAGCATTTT
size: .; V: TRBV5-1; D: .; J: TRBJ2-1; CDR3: CASSFQVEQFF; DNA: TGCGCCAGCAGCTTCCAGGTAGAGCAGTTCTTC
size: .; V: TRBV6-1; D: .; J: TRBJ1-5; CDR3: CASSDSRNQPQHF; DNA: TGTGCCAGCAGTGACAGCCGCAATCAGCCCCAGCATTTT
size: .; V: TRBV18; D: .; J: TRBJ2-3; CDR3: CASSPDGLRTDTQYF; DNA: TGTGCCAGCTCACCAGACGGTTTGCGCACAGATACGCAGTATTTT
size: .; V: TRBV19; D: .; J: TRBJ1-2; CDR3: CASSIQGLNYGYTF; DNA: TGTGCCAGTAGTATACAGGGGCTGAACTATGGCTACACCTTC
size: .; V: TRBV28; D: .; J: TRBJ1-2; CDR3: CASSTDRRGGYTF; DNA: TGTGCCAGCAGTACTGACAGGCGGGGCGGCTACACCTTC
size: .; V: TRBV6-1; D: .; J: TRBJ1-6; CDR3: CAISPQYNSPLHF; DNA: TGTGCCATCTCGCCACAATATAATTCACCCCTCCACTTT
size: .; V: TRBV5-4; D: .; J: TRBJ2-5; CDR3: CASSLDRKETQYF; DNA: TGTGCCAGCAGCTTGGACAGGAAAGAGACCCAGTACTTC
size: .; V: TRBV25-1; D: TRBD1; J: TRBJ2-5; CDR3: CASSDGQGAWETQYF; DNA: TGTGCCAGCAGTGACGGACAGGGGGCTTGGGAGACCCAGTACTTC
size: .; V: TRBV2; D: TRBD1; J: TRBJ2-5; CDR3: CASRLDRASWETQYF; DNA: TGTGCCAGCAGACTGGACAGGGCGTCGTGGGAGACCCAGTACTTC
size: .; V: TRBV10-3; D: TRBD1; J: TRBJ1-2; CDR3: CAISEREGALRGYTF; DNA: TGTGCCATCAGTGAGAGGGAGGGGGCTTTGAGAGGCTACACCTTC
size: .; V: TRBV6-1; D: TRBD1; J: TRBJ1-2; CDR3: CASSEAGGQGYGYTF; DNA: TGTGCCAGCAGTGAAGCGGGAGGACAGGGCTATGGCTACACCTTC
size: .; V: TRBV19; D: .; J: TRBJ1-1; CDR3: CASSVAPSLMNTEAFF; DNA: TGTGCCAGTAGTGTGGCTCCCTCCCTAATGAACACTGAAGCTTTCTTT
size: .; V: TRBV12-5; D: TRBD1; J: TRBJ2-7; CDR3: CASENRQGGDEQYF; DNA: TGTGCTAGTGAGAATAGACAGGGGGGAGACGAGCAGTACTTC
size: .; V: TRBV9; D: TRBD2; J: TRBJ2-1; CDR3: CASSVASTVAGEQFF; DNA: TGTGCCAGCAGCGTAGCATCCACGGTAGCGGGTGAGCAGTTCTTC
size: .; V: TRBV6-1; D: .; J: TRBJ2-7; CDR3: CASRLANYEQYF; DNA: TGTGCCAGCAGGTTGGCGAACTACGAGCAGTACTTC
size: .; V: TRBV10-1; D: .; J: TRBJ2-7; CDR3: CASSSFPGGLLGEQYF; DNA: TGCGCCAGCAGTTCTTTTCCCGGGGGCCTTCTCGGCGAGCAGTACTTC
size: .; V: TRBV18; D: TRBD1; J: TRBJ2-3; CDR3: CASSLYSGGESTDTQYF; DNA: TGTGCCAGCTCACTATATTCAGGGGGCGAGAGCACAGATACGCAGTATTTT
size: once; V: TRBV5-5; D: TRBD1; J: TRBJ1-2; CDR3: CASSWGTGGILYGYTF; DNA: TGTGCCAGCAGCTGGGGGACAGGGGGCATACTCTATGGCTACACCTTC
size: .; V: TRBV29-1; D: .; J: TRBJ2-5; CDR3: CSVGQQETQYF; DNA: TGCAGCGTTGGGCAGCAAGAGACCCAGTACTTC
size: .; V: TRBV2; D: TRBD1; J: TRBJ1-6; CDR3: CATTGDSSYNSPLHF; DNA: TGTGCCACCACAGGGGACAGCTCCTATAATTCACCCCTCCACTTT
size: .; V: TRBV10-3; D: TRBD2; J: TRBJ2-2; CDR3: CAISISSGKGTGELFF; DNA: TGTGCCATCAGTATTAGCAGCGGGAAGGGGACCGGGGAGCTGTTTTTT
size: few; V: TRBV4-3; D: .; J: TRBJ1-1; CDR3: CASSQGQGIMNTEAFF; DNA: TGCGCCAGCAGCCAAGGGCAGGGAATAATGAACACTGAAGCTTTCTTT
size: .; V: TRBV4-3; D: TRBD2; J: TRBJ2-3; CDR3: CASSERRGLASDTQYF; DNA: TGCGCCAGCAGTGAAAGAAGGGGACTAGCGTCAGATACGCAGTATTTT
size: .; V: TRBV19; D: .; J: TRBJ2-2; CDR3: CASWGAGNTGELFF; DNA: TGTGCCAGTTGGGGAGCGGGGAACACCGGGGAGCTGTTTTTT
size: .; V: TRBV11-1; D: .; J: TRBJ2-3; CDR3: CASSLGVGRGDTQYF; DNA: TGTGCCAGCAGCTTAGGGGTGGGGCGGGGAGATACGCAGTATTTT
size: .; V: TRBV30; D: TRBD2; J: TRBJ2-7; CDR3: CAWTSGSTYEQYF; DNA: TGTGCCTGGACTAGCGGGAGTACCTACGAGCAGTACTTC
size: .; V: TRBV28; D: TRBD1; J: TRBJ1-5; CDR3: CASKGQVTQPQHF; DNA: TGTGCCAGTAAGGGACAGGTGACGCAGCCCCAGCATTTT
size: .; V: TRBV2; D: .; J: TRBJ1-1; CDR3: CASIQGYTEAFF; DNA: TGTGCCAGCATCCAGGGATACACTGAAGCTTTCTTT
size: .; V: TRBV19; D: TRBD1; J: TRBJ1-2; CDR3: CASIRTGDRGYTF; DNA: TGTGCCAGTATCCGGACAGGGGATAGGGGCTACACCTTC
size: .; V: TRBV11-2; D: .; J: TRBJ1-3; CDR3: CASSLKLLDLSGNTIYF; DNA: TGTGCCAGCAGCTTAAAACTACTAGACCTCTCTGGAAACACCATATATTTT
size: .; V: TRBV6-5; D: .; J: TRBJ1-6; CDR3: CASSPDWADSPLHF; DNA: TGTGCCAGCAGCCCCGACTGGGCCGATTCACCCCTCCACTTT